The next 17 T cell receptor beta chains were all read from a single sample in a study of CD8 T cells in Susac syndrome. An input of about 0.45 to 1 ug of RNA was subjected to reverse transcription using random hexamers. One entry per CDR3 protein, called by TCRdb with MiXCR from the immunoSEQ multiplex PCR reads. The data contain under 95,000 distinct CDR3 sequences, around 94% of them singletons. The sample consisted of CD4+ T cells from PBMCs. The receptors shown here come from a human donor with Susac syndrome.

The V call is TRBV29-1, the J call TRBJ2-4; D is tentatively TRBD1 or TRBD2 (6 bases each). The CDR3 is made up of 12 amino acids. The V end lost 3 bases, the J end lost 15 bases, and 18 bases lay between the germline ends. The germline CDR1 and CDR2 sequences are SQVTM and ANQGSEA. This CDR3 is CSVDWGGGGRYF. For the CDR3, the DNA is TGCAGCGTTGATTGGGGAGGTGGGGGGCGGTACTTC.

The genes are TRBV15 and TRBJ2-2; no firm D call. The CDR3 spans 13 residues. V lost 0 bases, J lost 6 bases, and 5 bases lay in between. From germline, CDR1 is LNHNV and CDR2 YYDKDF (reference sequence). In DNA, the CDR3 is TGTGCCACCAGCAGAGAAAGCTCCGGGGAGCTGTTTTTT. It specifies CATSRESSGELFF.

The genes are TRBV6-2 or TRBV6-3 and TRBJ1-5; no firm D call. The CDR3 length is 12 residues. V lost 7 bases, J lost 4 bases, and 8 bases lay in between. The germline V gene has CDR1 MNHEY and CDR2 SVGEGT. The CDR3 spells CASMRRNQPQHF. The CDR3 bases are TGTGCCAGCATGCGAAGGAATCAGCCCCAGCATTTT.

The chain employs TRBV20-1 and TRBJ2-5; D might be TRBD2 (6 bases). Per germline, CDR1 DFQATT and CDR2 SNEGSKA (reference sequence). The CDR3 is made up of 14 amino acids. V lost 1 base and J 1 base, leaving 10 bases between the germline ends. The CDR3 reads CSARGPGGQETQYF. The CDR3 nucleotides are TGCAGTGCTAGAGGACCCGGGGGCCAAGAGACCCAGTACTTC.

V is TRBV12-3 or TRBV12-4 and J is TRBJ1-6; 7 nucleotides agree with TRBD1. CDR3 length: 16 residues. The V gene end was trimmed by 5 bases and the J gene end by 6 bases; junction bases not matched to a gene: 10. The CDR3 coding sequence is TGTGCCAGCAGTCCAGGGACAGCAACCGGTAATTCACCCCTCCACTTT. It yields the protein CASSPGTATGNSPLHF.

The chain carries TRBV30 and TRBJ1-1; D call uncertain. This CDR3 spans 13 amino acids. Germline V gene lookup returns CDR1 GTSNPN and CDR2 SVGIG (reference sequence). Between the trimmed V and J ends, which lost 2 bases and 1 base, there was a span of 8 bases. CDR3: CAWSKRSNTEAFF. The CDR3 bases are TGTGCCTGGAGTAAGCGGTCGAACACTGAAGCTTTCTTT.

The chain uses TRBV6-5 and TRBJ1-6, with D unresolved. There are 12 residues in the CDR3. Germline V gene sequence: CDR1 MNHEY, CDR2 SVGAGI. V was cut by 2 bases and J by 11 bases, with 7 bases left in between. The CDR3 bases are TGTGCCAGCAGTTACCCTCAGGCACCCCTCCACTTT. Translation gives CASSYPQAPLHF.

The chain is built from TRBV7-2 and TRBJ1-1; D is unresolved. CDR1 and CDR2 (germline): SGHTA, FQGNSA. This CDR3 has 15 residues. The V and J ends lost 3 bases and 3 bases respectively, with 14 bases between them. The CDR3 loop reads CASSFRRTTDTEAFF. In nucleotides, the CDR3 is TGTGCCAGCAGCTTTAGGAGAACTACGGACACTGAAGCTTTCTTT.

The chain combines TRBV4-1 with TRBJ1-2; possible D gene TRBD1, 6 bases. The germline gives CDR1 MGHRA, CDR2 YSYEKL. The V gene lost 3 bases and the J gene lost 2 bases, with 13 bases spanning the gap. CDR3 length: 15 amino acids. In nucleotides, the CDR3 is TGCGCCAGCAGCCAGGAAACAGGGTCCAACTATGGCTACACCTTC. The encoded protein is CASSQETGSNYGYTF.

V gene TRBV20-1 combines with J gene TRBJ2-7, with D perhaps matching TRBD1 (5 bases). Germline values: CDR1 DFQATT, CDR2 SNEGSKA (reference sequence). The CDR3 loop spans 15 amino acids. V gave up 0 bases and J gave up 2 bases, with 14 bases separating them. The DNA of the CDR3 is TGCAGTGCTAGAGATTCGGTGGCAGGGACCTACGAGCAGTACTTC. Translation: CSARDSVAGTYEQYF.

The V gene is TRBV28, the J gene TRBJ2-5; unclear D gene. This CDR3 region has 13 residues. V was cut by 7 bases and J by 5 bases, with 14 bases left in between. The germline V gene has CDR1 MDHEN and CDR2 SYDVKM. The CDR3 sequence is CASTPALGETQYF. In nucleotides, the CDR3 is TGTGCCAGCACTCCCGCTCTTGGGGAGACCCAGTACTTC.

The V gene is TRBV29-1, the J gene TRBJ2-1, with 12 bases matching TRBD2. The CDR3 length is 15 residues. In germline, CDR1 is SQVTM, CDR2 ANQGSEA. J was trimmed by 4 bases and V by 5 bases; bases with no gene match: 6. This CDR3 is CSVLGGTSGYNEQFF. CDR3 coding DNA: TGCAGCGTTCTGGGAGGGACTAGCGGGTACAATGAGCAGTTCTTC.

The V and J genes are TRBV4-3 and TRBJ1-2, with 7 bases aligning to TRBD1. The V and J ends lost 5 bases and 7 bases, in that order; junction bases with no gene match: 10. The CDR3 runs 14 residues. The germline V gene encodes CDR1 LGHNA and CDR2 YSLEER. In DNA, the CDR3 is TGCGCCAGCAGCATACGGACAGGAGGGGGTGGCTACACCTTC. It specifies CASSIRTGGGGYTF.

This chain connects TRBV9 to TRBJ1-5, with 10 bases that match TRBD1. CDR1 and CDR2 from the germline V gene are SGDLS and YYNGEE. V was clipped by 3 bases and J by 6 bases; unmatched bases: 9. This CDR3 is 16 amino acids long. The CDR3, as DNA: TGTGCCAGCAGCGGAGGGACCGGGACAGGGGCTCAGCCCCAGCATTTT. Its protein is CASSGGTGTGAQPQHF.

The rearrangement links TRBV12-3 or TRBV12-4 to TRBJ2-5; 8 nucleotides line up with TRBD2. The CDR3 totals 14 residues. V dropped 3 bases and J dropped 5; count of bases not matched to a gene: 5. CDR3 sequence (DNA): TGTGCCAGCAGTTTGACTAGCGAAAGGGAGACCCAGTACTTC. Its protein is CASSLTSERETQYF.

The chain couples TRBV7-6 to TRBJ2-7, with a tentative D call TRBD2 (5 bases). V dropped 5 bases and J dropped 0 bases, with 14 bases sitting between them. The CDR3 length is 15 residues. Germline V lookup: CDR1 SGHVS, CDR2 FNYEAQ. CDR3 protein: CASSPRAGSSYEQYF. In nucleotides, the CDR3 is TGTGCCAGCAGCCCCCGTGCGGGCAGCTCCTACGAGCAGTACTTC. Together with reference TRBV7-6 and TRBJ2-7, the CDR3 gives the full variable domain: GAGVSQSPRYKVTKRGQDVALRCDPISGHVSLYWYRQALGQGPEFLTYFNYEAQQDKSGLPNDRFSAERPEGSISTLTIQRTEQRDSAMYRCASSPRAGSSYEQYFGPGTRLTVT.

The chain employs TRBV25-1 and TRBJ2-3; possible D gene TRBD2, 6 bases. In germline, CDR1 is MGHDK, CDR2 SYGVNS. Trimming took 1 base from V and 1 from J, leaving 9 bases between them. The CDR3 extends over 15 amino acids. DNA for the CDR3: TGTGCCAGCAGTGAATCCCCGGGAGGCACAGATACGCAGTATTTT. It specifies CASSESPGGTDTQYF.